This T cell receptor (beta chain) was identified during a study of shared clonotypes between healthy human individuals (dated by TCRdb to about 2020). About the full investigation: A few men and a couple of women, aged 18 to 49 years, made up the cohort. Per donor, leukapheresis produced somewhere between about 0.9 and 9.5 billion PBMCs. Blood TCR repertoires of about 5 healthy adults were deeply sequenced to estimate repertoire size and the extent of clonotype sharing between individuals. Libraries were prepared and TCR repertoires were sequenced by different laboratories using diverse techniques, in order to increase sequencing depth and limit assay-specific biases. For each donor, three plates each were used for CD4 naive and CD4 memory, two plates were used for CD8 naive, and one plate was used for CD8 memory.

V ends up 1 base short and J 0 bases short, with an unmatched junction base count of 6. Per the germline V gene (reference sequence), WNHNN is the CDR1 and SYGVQD is the CDR2. The CDR3 numbers 17 residues from cysteine through phenylalanine. CDR3 DNA only is kept here, 51 bases in frame from base 1. TCR CDR3 regions were amplified from genomic DNA by multiplex PCR using the deep immunoSEQ assay. Extracted genomic DNA from each cell subset was spread evenly across all wells of several immunoSEQ 96-well plates, with each plate serving as a replicate. Each replicate PCR for sorted subsets received around 200 ng genomic DNA, equal to 28,000 or so T cell genomes. Purified libraries were measured with a Qubit 3.0 fluorometer, size-checked on a Bioanalyzer 2100, and measured again with the KAPA Library Quantification kit. Every immunoSEQ 96-well plate was sequenced on a separate single-read 150-cycle Illumina NextSeq 550 flow cell. The paper's processing steps were these. Because the immunoSEQ output included only junctional sequences and no quality scores, the filtering could not be the same as the filtering used for full-length reads. Sequences were annotated with PyIR, a Python wrapper for IgBLAST v1.9, and V/J genes and CDR3 were assigned using IMGT germline references. Reads with weak V/J assignments (E-value above 1e-6), missing CDR3, stop codons, out-of-frame junctions, or ambiguous translated residues were removed. A V3J clonotype was defined by an identical inferred V gene, J gene, and CDR3 amino acid sequence. To compute the percentage overlap between repertoires, the number of shared unique clonotypes was divided by the size of the smaller repertoire. Repertoire richness was assessed with RTK rarefaction, the Chao1 estimator, and Recon v2.1 estimates of unobserved clonotypes. OLGA was used to compute generation probabilities for all TCRbeta clonotypes that the gDNA method yielded from a few donors. TCRdb's version of the immuneACCESS table is confined to in-frame rearrangements and falls short of the full clone set. An unresolved V gene accounts for under half of the shortfall where checked; the remainder is of unknown origin. The V and J calls and the clone size are those of that table, but D and trimming were determined from the DNA. Across this sample there are 1.6 million or so clones, with about 96% seen only once. The top ten constitute 1% to 1.5% of the sample.

Overall study results and their limits: Incomplete sequencing was indicated by rarefaction of sorted-subset datasets, despite the large sequencing depth. Because the study included a small number of donors, the genetic and exposure-history diversity represented was limited. Pairwise subsampling indicated that sequencing depth was expected to affect the degree of clonotype sharing among donors. Approximately 5% of naive CD4, 3.5% of naive CD8, about 2.4% of memory CD4, and less than 0.45% of memory CD8 clonotypes were shared across a few donors. Compared with non-shared clonotypes, clonotypes shared by all four sorted-subset donors had higher generation probabilities. Estimated clonotype richness was generally larger for naive than for memory subsets. Sampling was limited to blood, and TCR repertoires in tissue likely differ from TCR repertoires in blood.

Healthy HIV-negative adults with no recently reported acute infections or vaccinations were included as donors. All donors were Caucasian adults living in Nashville, Tennessee, USA. Magnetic negative selection was used to enrich CD4+ T cells, after which naive cells were positively selected on CD45RA and the negative fraction became the memory subset. Blood was collected by leukapheresis, and PBMCs were isolated by Ficoll-Histopaque density gradient centrifugation and then cryopreserved in liquid nitrogen vapor phase. Analytical flow cytometry was used to check the purity and quantity of every magnetically sorted T cell population. Each sorted fraction had its genomic DNA isolated and then quantified by UV absorbance on a Nanodrop 2000c. As regards this clone: Its recognized antigen is unknown. Qualities for individual bases were not recorded, and no much larger clone is one base off.

The source is a man aged 25-40 years in good health. The chain uses TRBV10-1 and TRBJ2-1; TRBD2 matches 7 bases in the middle. Source material: naive CD4+ T cells sorted from blood. Sample cell subset or site, as interpreted from the label and publication: CD45RA+ positively selected. The DNA reads as follows: TGCGCCAGCAGTGAGTGGTCTAGCGGTACCTCCTACAATGAGCAGTTCTTC. Translated, this gives CASSEWSSGTSYNEQFF.